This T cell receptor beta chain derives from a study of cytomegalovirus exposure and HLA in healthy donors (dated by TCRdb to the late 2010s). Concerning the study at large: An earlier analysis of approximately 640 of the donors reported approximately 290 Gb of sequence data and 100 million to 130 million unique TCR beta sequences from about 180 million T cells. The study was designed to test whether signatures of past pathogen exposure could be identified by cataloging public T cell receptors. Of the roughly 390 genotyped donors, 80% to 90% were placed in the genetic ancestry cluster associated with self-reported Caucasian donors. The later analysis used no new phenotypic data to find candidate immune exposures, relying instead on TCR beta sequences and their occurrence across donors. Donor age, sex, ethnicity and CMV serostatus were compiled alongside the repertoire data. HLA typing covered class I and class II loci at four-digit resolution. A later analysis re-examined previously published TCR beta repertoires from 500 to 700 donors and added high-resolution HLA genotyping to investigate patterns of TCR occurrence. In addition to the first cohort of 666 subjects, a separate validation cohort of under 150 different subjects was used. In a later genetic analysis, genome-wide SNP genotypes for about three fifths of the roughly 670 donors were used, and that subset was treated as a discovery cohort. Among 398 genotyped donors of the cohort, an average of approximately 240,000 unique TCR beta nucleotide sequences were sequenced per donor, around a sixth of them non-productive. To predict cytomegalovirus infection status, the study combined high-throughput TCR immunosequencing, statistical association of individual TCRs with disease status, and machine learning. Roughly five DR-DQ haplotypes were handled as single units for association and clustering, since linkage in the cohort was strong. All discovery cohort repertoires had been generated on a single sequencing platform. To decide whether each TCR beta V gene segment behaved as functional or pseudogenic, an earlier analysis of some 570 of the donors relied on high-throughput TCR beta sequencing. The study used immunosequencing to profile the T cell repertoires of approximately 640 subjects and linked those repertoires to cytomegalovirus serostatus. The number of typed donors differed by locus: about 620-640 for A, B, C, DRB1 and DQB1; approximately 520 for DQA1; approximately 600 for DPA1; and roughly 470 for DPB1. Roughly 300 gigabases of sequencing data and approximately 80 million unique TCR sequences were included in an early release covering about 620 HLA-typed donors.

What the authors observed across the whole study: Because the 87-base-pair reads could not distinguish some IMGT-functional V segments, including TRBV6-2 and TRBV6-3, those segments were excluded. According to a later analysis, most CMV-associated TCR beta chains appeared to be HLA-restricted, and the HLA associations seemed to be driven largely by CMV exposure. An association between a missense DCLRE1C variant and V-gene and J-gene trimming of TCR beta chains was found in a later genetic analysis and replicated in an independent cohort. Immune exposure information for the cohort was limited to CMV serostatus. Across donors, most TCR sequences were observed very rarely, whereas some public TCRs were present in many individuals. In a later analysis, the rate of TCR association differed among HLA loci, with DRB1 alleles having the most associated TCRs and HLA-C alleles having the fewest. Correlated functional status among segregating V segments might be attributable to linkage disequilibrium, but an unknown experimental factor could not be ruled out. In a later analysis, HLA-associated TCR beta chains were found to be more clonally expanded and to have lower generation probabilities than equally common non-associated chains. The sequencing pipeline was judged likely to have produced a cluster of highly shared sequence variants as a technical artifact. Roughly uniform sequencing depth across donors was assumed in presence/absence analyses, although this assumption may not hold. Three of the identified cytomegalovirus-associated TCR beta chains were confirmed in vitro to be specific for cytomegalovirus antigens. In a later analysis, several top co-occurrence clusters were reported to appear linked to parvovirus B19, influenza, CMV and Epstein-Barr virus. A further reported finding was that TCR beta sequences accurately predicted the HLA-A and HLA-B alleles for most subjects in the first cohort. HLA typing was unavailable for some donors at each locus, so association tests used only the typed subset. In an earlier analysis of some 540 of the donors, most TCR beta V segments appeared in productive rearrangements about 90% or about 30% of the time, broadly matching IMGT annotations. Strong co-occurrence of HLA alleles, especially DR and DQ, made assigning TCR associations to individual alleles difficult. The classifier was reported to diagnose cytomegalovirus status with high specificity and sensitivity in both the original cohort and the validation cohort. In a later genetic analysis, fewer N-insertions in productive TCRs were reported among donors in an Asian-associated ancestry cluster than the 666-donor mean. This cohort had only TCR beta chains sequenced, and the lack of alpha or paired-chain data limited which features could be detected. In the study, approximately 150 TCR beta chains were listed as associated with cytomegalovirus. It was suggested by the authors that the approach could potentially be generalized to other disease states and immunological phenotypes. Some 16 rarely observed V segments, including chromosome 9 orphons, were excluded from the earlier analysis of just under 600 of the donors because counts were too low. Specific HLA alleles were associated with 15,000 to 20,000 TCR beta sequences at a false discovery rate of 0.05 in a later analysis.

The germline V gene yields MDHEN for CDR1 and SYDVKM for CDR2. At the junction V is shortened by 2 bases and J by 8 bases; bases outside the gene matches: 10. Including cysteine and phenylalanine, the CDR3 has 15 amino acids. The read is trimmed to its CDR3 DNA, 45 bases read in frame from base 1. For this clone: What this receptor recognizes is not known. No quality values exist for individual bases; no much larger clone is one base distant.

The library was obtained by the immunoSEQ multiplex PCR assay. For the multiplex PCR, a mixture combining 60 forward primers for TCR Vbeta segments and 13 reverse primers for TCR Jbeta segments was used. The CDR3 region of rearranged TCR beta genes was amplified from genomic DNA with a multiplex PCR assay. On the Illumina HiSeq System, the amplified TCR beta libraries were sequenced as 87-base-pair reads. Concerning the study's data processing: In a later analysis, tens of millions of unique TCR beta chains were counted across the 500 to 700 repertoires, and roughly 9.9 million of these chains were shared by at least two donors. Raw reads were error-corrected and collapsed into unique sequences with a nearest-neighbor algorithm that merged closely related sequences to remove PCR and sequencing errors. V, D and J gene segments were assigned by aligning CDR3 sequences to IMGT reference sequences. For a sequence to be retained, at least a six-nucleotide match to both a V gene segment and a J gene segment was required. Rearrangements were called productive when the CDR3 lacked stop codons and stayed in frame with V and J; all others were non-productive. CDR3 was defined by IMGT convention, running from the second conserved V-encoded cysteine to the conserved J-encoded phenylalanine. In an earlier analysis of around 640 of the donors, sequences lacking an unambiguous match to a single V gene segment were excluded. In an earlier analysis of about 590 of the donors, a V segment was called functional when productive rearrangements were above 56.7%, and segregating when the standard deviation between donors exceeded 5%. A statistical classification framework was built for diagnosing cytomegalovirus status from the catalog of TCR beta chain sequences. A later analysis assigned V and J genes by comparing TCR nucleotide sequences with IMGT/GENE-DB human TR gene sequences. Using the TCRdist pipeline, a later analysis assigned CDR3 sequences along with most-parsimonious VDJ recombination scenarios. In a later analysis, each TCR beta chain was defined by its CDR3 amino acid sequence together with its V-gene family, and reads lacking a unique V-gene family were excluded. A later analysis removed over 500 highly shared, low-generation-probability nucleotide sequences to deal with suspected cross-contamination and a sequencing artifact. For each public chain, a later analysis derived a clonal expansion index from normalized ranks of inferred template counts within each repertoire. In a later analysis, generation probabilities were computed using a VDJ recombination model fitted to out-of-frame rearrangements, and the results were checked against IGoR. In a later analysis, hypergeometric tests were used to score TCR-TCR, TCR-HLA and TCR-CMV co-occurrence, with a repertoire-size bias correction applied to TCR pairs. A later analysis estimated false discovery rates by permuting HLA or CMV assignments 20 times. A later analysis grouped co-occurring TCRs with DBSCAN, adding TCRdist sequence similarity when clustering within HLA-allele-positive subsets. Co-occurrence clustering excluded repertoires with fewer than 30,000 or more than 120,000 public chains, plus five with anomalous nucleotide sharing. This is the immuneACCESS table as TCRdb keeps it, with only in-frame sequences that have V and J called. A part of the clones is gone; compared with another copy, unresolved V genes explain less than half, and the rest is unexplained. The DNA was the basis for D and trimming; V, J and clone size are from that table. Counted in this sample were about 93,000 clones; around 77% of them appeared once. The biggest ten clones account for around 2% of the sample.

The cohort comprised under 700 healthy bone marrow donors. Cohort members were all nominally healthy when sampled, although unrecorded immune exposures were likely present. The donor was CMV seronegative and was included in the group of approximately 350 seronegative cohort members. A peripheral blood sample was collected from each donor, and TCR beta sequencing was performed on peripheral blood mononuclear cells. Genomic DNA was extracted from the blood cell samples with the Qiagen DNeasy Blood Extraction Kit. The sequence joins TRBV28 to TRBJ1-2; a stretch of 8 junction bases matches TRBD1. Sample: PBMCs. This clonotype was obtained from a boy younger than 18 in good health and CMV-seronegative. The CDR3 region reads CASSLVAGGPGGYTF. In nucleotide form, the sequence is TGTGCCAGCAGTTTAGTCGCAGGGGGCCCAGGGGGCTACACCTTC.